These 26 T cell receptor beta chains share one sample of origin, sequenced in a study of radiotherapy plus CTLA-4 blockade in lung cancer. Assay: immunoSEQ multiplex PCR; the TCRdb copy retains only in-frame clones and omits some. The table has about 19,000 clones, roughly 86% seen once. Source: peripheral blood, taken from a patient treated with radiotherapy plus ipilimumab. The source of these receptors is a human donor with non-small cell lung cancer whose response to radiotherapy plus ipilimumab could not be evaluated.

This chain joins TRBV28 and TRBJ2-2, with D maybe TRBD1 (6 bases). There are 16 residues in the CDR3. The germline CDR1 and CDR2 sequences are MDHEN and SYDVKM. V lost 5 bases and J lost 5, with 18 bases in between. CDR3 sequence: CASSVTGTQTTGELFF. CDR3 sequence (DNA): TGTGCCAGCAGTGTCACCGGGACACAAACTACCGGGGAGCTGTTTTTT.

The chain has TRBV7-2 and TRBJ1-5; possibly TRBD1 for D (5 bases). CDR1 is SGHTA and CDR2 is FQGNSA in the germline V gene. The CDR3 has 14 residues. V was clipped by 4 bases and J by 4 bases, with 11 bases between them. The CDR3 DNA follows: TGTGCCAGCAGCTCAGGGTTAGGTAATCAGCCCCAGCATTTT. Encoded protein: CASSSGLGNQPQHF.

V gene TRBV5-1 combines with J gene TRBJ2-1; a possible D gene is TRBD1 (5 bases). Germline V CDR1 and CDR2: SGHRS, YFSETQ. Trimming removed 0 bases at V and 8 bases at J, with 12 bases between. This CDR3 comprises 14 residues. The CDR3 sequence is CASSLGQQRHEQFF. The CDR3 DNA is TGCGCCAGCAGCTTGGGACAGCAGCGTCATGAGCAGTTCTTC.

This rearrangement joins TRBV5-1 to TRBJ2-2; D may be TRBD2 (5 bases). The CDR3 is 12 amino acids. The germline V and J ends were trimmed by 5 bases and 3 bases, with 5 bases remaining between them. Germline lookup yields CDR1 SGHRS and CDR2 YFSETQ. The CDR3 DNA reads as TGCGCCAGCAGGGAGGACACCGGGGAGCTGTTTTTT. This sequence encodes CASREDTGELFF.

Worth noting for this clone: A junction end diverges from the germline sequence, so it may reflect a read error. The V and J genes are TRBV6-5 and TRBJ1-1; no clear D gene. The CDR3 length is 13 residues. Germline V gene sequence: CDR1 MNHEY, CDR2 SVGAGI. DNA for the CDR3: TGTGCCAGCGGCGCGACATGGAACACTGAAGCTTCCTTT. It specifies CASGATWNTEASF.

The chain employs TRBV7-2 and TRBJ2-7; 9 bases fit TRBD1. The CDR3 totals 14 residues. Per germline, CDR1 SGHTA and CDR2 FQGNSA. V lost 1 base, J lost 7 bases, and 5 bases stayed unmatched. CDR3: CASSLEQGAREQYF. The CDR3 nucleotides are TGTGCCAGCAGCTTAGAACAGGGGGCGCGAGAGCAGTACTTC.

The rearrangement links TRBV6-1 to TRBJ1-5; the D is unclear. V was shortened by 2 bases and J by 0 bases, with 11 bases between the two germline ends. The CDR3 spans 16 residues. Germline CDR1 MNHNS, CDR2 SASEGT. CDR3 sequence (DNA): TGTGCCAGCAGTGAAAGGCGGCAGTATAGCAATCAGCCCCAGCATTTT. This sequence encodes CASSERRQYSNQPQHF.

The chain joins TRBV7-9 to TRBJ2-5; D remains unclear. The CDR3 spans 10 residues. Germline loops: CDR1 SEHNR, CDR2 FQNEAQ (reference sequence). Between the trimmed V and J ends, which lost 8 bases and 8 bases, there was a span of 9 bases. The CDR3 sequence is CASRCDTQYF. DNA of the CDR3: TGTGCCAGCCGTTGCGATACCCAGTACTTC. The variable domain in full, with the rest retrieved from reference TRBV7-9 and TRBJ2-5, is DTGVSQNPRHKITKRGQNVTFRCDPISEHNRLYWYRQTLGQGPEFLTYFQNEAQLEKSRLLSDRFSAERPKGSFSTLEIQRTEQGDSAMYLCASRCDTQYFGPGTRLLVL.

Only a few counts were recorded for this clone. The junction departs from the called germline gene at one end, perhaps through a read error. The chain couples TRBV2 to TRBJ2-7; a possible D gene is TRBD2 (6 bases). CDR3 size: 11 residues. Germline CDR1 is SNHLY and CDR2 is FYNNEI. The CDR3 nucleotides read TGTGCCAGCAGGGGGGGAGGATCTGGGGCCTTC. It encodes CASRGGGSGAF.

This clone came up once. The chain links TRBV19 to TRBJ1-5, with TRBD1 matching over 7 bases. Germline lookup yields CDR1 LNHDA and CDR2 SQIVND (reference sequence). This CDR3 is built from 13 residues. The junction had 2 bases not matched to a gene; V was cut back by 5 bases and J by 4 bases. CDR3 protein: CASSPQGNQPQHF. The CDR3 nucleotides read TGTGCCAGTAGTCCACAGGGGAATCAGCCCCAGCATTTT.

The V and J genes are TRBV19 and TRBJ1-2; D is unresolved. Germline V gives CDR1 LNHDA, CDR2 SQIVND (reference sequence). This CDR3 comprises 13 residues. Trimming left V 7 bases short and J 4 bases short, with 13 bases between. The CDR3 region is CASKPSESYGYTF. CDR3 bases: TGTGCCAGTAAACCTTCGGAGAGCTATGGCTACACCTTC.

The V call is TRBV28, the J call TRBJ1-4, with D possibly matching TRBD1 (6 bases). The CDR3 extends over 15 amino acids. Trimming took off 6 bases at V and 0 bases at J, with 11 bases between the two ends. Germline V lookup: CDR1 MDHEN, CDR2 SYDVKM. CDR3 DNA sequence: TGTGCCAGCAGCTGGGGGCAATCAACTAATGAAAAACTGTTTTTT. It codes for CASSWGQSTNEKLFF.

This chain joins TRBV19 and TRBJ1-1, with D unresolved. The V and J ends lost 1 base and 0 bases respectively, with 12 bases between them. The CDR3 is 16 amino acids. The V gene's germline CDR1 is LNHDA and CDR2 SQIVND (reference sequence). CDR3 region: CASSIAPRRLNTEAFF. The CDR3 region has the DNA TGTGCCAGTAGTATAGCACCTAGGAGGCTGAACACTGAAGCTTTCTTT.

This CDR3 is CASSLGGTALANYGYTF. The CDR3 region has the DNA TGCGCCAGCAGCTTAGGAGGGACAGCACTAGCTAACTATGGCTACACCTTC. The genes are TRBV5-1 and TRBJ1-2; 7 nucleotides line up with TRBD1. The CDR3 is made up of 17 amino acids. Germline assignment: CDR1 SGHRS and CDR2 YFSETQ. V trimming: 2 bases; J trimming: 0 bases; junction bases outside the gene matches: 10.

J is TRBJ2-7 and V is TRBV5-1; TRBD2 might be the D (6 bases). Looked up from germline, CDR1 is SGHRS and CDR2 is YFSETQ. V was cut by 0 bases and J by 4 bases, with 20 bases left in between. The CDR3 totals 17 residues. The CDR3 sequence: CASSLASGGRRVYEQYF. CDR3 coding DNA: TGCGCCAGCAGCTTGGCCTCTGGTGGGAGGAGAGTGTACGAGCAGTACTTC.

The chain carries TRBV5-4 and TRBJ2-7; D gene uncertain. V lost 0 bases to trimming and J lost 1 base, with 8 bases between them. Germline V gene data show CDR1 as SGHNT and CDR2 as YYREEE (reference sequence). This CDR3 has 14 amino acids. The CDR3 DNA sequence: TGTGCCAGCAGCTTGGCTGGCCAGTCCTACGAGCAGTACTTC. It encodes CASSLAGQSYEQYF.

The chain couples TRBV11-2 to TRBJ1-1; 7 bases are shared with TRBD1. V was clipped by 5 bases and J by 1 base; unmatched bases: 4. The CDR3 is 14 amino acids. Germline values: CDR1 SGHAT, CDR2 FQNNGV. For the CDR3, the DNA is TGTGCCAGCAGCCTACCAGGGGGGAACACTGAAGCTTTCTTT. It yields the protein CASSLPGGNTEAFF.

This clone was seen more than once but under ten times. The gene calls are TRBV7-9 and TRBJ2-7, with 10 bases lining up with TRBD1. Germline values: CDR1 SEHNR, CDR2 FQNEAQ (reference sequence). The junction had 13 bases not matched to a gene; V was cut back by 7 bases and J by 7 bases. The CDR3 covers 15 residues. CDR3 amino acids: CASIHSDRGVGEQYF. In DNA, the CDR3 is TGTGCCAGCATCCACTCGGACAGGGGGGTTGGGGAGCAGTACTTC.

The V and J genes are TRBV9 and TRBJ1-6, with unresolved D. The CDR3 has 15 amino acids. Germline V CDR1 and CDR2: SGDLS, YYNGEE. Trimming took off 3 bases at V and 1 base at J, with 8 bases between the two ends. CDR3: CASSAAGSYNSPLHF. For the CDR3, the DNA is TGTGCCAGCAGCGCCGCGGGGTCCTATAATTCACCCCTCCACTTT.

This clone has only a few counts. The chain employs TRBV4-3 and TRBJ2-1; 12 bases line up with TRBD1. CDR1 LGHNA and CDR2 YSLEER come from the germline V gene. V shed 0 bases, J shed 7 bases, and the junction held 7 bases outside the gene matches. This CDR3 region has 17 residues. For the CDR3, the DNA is TGCGCCAGCAGCCAAGATGGGGTGGGACAGGGGGCGAATGAGCAGTTCTTC. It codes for CASSQDGVGQGANEQFF.

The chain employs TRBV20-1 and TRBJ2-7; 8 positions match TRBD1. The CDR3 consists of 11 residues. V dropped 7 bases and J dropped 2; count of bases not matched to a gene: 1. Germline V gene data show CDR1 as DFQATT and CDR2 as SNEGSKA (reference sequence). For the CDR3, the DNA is TGCAGTGGGGACAGGACCTACGAGCAGTACTTC. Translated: CSGDRTYEQYF.

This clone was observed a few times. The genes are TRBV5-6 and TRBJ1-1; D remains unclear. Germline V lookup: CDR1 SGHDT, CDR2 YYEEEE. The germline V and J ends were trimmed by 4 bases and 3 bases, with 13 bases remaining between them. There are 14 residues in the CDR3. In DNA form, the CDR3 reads TGTGCCAGCAGCACAGACGGGAAGTACACTGAAGCTTTCTTT. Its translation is CASSTDGKYTEAFF.

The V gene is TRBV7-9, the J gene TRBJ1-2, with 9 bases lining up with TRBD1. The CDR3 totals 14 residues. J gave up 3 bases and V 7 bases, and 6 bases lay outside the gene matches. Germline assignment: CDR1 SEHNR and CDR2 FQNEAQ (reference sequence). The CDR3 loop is CASNFGTGHYGYTF. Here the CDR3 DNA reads TGTGCCAGCAATTTTGGGACAGGGCACTATGGCTACACCTTC.

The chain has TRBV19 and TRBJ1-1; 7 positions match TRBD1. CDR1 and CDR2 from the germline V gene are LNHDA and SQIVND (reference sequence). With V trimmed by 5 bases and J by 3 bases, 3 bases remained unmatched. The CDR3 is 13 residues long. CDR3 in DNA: TGTGCCAGTAGTGACAGGGACGACACTGAAGCTTTCTTT. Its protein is CASSDRDDTEAFF.

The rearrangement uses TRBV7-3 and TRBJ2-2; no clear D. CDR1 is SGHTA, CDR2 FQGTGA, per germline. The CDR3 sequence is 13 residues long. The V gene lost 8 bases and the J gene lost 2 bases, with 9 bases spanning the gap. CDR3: CASSRLNTGELFF. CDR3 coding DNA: TGTGCCAGCTCGAGGCTTAACACCGGGGAGCTGTTTTTT.

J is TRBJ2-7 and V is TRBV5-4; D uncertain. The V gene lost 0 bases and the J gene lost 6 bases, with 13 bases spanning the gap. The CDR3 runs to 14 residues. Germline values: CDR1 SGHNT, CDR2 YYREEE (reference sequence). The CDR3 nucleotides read TGTGCCAGCAGCTTGGGACTGGCAGTAGGCGAGCAGTACTTC. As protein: CASSLGLAVGEQYF.